The 27 T cell receptor beta chains reported below all come from one sample, sequenced in a study of blood T cell repertoires in COVID-19. The table came from immunoSEQ multiplex PCR; TCRdb's copy has only in-frame clones and leaves some out. The data show some 240,000 clones, with around nine tenths seen just once and 6.5% held by the top ten. Sequencing was performed on peripheral blood. Every receptor here comes from a man aged 55 to 70 who had recovered from COVID-19.

This sequence joins TRBV19 and TRBJ1-2; D is uncertain. The germline V and J ends were trimmed by 7 bases and 2 bases, with 11 bases remaining between them. This CDR3 contains 13 residues. Germline values: CDR1 LNHDA, CDR2 SQIVND (reference sequence). CDR3: CASTLAGNYGYTF. The CDR3 DNA follows: TGTGCCAGTACCCTAGCGGGGAACTATGGCTACACCTTC.

This chain joins TRBV6-5 and TRBJ1-2; unclear D gene. The V end lost 6 bases, the J end lost 8 bases, and 16 bases lay between the germline ends. This CDR3 is 13 amino acids long. In germline, CDR1 is MNHEY, CDR2 SVGAGI. The CDR3 sequence is CASSGAPWAGYTF. The CDR3 nucleotides are TGTGCCAGCAGCGGCGCACCGTGGGCGGGCTACACCTTC.

The rearrangement links TRBV24-1 to TRBJ1-5; D is ambiguous. V was cut by 3 bases and J by 5 bases, with 13 bases left in between. The length of the CDR3 is 15 residues. CDR1 KGHDR and CDR2 SFDVKD come from the germline V gene. The CDR3 DNA is TGTGCCACCAGTGATAGGAGGCAGGCCGATCAGCCCCAGCATTTT. The encoded protein is CATSDRRQADQPQHF.

This chain links TRBV18 with TRBJ1-1, with a tentative D call TRBD1 (6 bases). This CDR3 has 13 amino acids. With 5 bases removed from V and 4 bases from J, the gap between germline ends came to 11 bases. Germline CDR1 is KGHSH and CDR2 is LQKENI. CDR3 region: CASSTRGGTEAFF. The CDR3 DNA reads as TGTGCCAGCTCAACCAGAGGGGGCACTGAAGCTTTCTTT.

The chain recombines TRBV6-5 with TRBJ2-1, with D possibly matching TRBD1 (6 bases). The germline V gene encodes CDR1 MNHEY and CDR2 SVGAGI. The CDR3 consists of 14 residues. Trimming stripped 8 bases from V and 4 bases from J, with 15 bases between. CDR3 sequence (DNA): TGTGCCAGCGGAAGCCGGACAGTTTACAATGAGCAGTTCTTC. It yields the protein CASGSRTVYNEQFF.

J is TRBJ1-2 and V is TRBV5-5; 8 bases fit TRBD1. V lost 3 bases, J lost 3 bases, and 4 bases stayed unmatched. CDR3 size: 14 residues. Germline-derived CDR1 and CDR2 are SGHKS and YYEKEE (reference sequence). The CDR3 sequence: CASSWTGTDYGYTF. Here the CDR3 DNA reads TGTGCCAGCAGCTGGACAGGGACAGACTATGGCTACACCTTC.

The V gene is TRBV29-1, the J gene TRBJ2-3; 10 nucleotides agree with TRBD1. V lost 7 bases, J lost 0 bases, and 13 bases stayed unmatched. The CDR3 length is 17 residues. The germline CDR1 and CDR2 sequences are SQVTM and ANQGSEA. The CDR3 DNA sequence: TGCAGCGCCCGACAGGGGGCGACCCGCGGGAGCACAGATACGCAGTATTTT. The encoded protein is CSARQGATRGSTDTQYF.

For this clone: Since no conserved phenylalanine or tryptophan closes the CDR3, a read error is the likely cause. The limits of the CDR3 on the DNA are not certain, so only TCRdb's listed CDR3 is given. This chain connects TRBV30 to TRBJ1-4; the D call in the table, TRBD1, was not verified against the DNA. CDR1 is GTSNPN and CDR2 is SVGIG in the germline V gene (reference sequence). Ends included, the CDR3 has 12 residues. CDR3 region: CASVFSGTGPFQ.

This rearrangement joins TRBV6-2 or TRBV6-3 to TRBJ2-3; D call uncertain. The V end was cut by 2 bases, the J end by 0 bases, with 9 bases between. This CDR3 region has 15 residues. The germline V gene has CDR1 MNHEY and CDR2 SVGEGT. CDR3 DNA: TGTGCCAGCAGTTACCGGAGAATTAGCACAGATACGCAGTATTTT. The encoded protein is CASSYRRISTDTQYF.

The chain uses TRBV7-3 and TRBJ2-3; perhaps TRBD2 as D (6 bases). Trimming stripped 4 bases from V and 1 base from J, with 15 bases between. The CDR3 sequence is 16 residues long. Germline assignment: CDR1 SGHTA and CDR2 FQGTGA. In DNA, the CDR3 is TGTGCCAGCAGCTCGGACGGGAGTCCAGGCACAGATACGCAGTATTTT. Translated, it gives CASSSDGSPGTDTQYF. Complete variable domain (other parts from reference TRBV7-3 and TRBJ2-3): GAGVSQTPSNKVTEKGKYVELRCDPISGHTALYWYRQSLGQGPEFLIYFQGTGAADDSGLPNDRFFAVRPEGSVSTLKIQRTERGDSAVYLCASSSDGSPGTDTQYFGPGTRLTVL.

This chain connects TRBV18 to TRBJ1-6; the D is unclear. This CDR3 region has 16 residues. Germline V gene sequence: CDR1 KGHSH, CDR2 LQKENI. V was pared by 6 bases and J by 2 bases, with 14 bases between. The CDR3 spells CASSPSTGAYNSPLHF. The CDR3 nucleotides are TGTGCCAGCTCGCCAAGCACGGGAGCCTATAATTCACCCCTCCACTTT.

The chain carries TRBV7-9 and TRBJ1-2, with D hard to call. Germline V lookup: CDR1 SEHNR, CDR2 FQNEAQ (reference sequence). The CDR3 contains 15 residues. Trimming stripped 1 base from V and 4 bases from J, with 13 bases between. CDR3 sequence reads: CASSLEVAAGYGYTF. Written as DNA, the CDR3 is TGTGCCAGCAGCTTAGAGGTAGCGGCGGGCTATGGCTACACCTTC.

V is TRBV5-5 and J is TRBJ1-2; weak D call: TRBD1 (6 bases). Germline V gene data show CDR1 as SGHKS and CDR2 as YYEKEE (reference sequence). CDR3 length: 16 amino acids. Trimming took off 2 bases at V and 0 bases at J, with 14 bases between the two ends. As DNA, the CDR3 is TGTGCCAGCAGCTTAACAGGGCCCCCAACTAACTATGGCTACACCTTC. It translates to CASSLTGPPTNYGYTF.

The rearrangement uses TRBV2 and TRBJ2-3; TRBD2 matches 11 bases. This CDR3 region has 17 residues. Germline CDR1 and CDR2: SNHLY and FYNNEI. The V gene end was trimmed by 1 base and the J gene end by 7 bases; junction bases not matched to a gene: 10. The chain's CDR3 is CASSEGMVSGGGYTQYF. CDR3 sequence (DNA): TGTGCCAGCAGTGAAGGAATGGTTAGCGGGGGGGGATATACGCAGTATTTT.

This chain uses TRBV27 with TRBJ2-1, with 9 bases fitting TRBD1. This CDR3 has 15 residues. The germline gives CDR1 MNHEY, CDR2 SMNVEV (reference sequence). Trimming at V came to 2 bases and at J to 8 bases, leaving 7 bases not matched to a gene. The CDR3 DNA follows: TGTGCCAGCAGTTTAGACAGGGGGAATAGTGATGAGCAGTTCTTC. Translating it yields CASSLDRGNSDEQFF.

V and J are TRBV3-1 (or the pseudogene TRBV3-2) and TRBJ2-2; D unresolved. This CDR3 contains 16 residues. In germline, CDR1 is LGHDT, CDR2 YNNKEL (reference sequence). V was cut by 2 bases and J by 5 bases, with 15 bases left in between. The CDR3 nucleotides read TGTGCCAGCAGCCAAAGCCCGGAGCGCCCGACCGGGGAGCTGTTTTTT. Residues: CASSQSPERPTGELFF.

A note on this clone: Other DNA variants within this sample encode the same CDR3. The chain joins TRBV6-5 to TRBJ2-7, with a possible D match to TRBD2 (6 bases). Trimming took off 6 bases at V and 4 bases at J, with 10 bases between the two ends. Germline CDR1 is MNHEY and CDR2 is SVGAGI. The CDR3 spans 12 residues. CDR3 residues: CASSPAGYEQYF. Written as DNA, the CDR3 is TGTGCCAGCAGCCCGGCGGGGTACGAGCAGTACTTC.

The J gene is TRBJ2-5, the V gene TRBV10-3, with D perhaps matching TRBD1 (5 bases). In germline, CDR1 is ENHRY, CDR2 SYGVKD. V was shortened by 2 bases and J by 4 bases, with 11 bases between the two germline ends. There are 14 residues in the CDR3. The CDR3 spells CAISEHGGAETQYF. DNA for the CDR3: TGTGCCATCAGTGAGCACGGTGGGGCAGAGACCCAGTACTTC.

V gene TRBV2 combines with J gene TRBJ2-7; D is ambiguous. V lost 8 bases to trimming and J lost 4 bases, with 9 bases between them. This CDR3 comprises 11 residues. Germline V gene sequence: CDR1 SNHLY, CDR2 FYNNEI. The CDR3 nucleotides are TGTGCCAGCTCGCCTCTATACGAGCAGTACTTC. It yields the protein CASSPLYEQYF.

This sequence joins TRBV7-8 and TRBJ2-3; 12 bases are shared with TRBD2. Per germline, CDR1 SGHVS and CDR2 FQNEAQ. After removal of 4 bases from V and 1 base from J, the junction contained 3 bases not matched to a gene. CDR3 length equals 16 residues. The CDR3 spells CASSSGLAGRTDTQYF. The CDR3 bases are TGTGCCAGCAGCTCCGGACTAGCGGGGCGCACAGATACGCAGTATTTT. The entire variable domain, with the rest obtained from reference TRBV7-8 and TRBJ2-3, is as follows: GAGVSQSPRYKVAKRGQDVALRCDPISGHVSLFWYQQALGQGPEFLTYFQNEAQLDKSGLPSDRFFAERPEGSVSTLKIQRTQQEDSAVYLCASSSGLAGRTDTQYFGPGTRLTVL.

This chain connects TRBV19 to TRBJ2-5; D is perhaps TRBD2 (5 bases). V was trimmed by 5 bases and J by 4 bases, leaving 11 bases between them. The CDR3 is 13 amino acids. The germline V gene has CDR1 LNHDA and CDR2 SQIVND (reference sequence). CDR3 loop: CASSLTGRETQYF. CDR3 nucleotide sequence: TGTGCCAGTAGTTTGACGGGAAGAGAGACCCAGTACTTC.

The chain joins TRBV30 to TRBJ1-4, with a tentative D call TRBD1 (6 bases). V was pared by 2 bases and J by 7 bases, with 14 bases between. The CDR3 has 14 amino acids. Germline V gene sequence: CDR1 GTSNPN, CDR2 SVGIG (reference sequence). The DNA of the CDR3 is TGTGCCTGGAGTAGAAACAGGGAGAGTGAAAAACTGTTTTTT. Amino acid sequence: CAWSRNRESEKLFF.

The rearrangement uses TRBV19 and TRBJ1-1; the match to TRBD1 covers 10 bases. This CDR3 region has 13 residues. Trimming removed 6 bases from V and 5 bases from J; junction bases left unmatched: 3. Germline CDR1 and CDR2: LNHDA and SQIVND (reference sequence). The CDR3 DNA sequence: TGTGCCAGTAGAGGGACAGGGGTGACTGAAGCTTTCTTT. Protein sequence: CASRGTGVTEAFF.

The chain links TRBV9 to TRBJ2-1; D ambiguous. Trimming shortened V by 0 bases and J by 4 bases, and 14 bases separated the two germline ends. This CDR3 spans 16 amino acids. Germline V gene lookup returns CDR1 SGDLS and CDR2 YYNGEE. The CDR3 coding sequence is TGTGCCAGCAGCGTAGATTTACTGGGCCCTTACAATGAGCAGTTCTTC. It encodes CASSVDLLGPYNEQFF.

The CDR3 nucleotides read TGTGCCAGCAGAGGGACGGAGGGGAGCTCTGGAAACACCATATATTTT. Amino acid sequence: CASRGTEGSSGNTIYF. This chain connects TRBV7-9 to TRBJ1-3, with D possibly TRBD1 on 5 matching bases. Germline CDR1 is SEHNR and CDR2 is FQNEAQ (reference sequence). CDR3 length equals 16 residues. V lost 6 bases and J lost 0, with 15 bases in between.

The J gene is TRBJ2-5, the V gene TRBV6-2 or TRBV6-3; D is ambiguous. The CDR3 sequence is 14 residues long. V was shortened by 0 bases and J by 3 bases, with 8 bases between the two germline ends. The germline V gene has CDR1 MNHEY and CDR2 SVGEGT. The CDR3 protein is CASSYSWSEETQYF. The CDR3 region has the DNA TGTGCCAGCAGTTACTCGTGGAGCGAAGAGACCCAGTACTTC.

V usage is TRBV19 and J usage is TRBJ2-2; 7 bases agree with TRBD1. Germline values: CDR1 LNHDA, CDR2 SQIVND (reference sequence). V lost 6 bases and J lost 2; bases outside the gene matches: 12. The CDR3 contains 17 residues. The CDR3 DNA follows: TGTGCCAGTAGCGTCTTAACAGGGGTACAAAACACCGGGGAGCTGTTTTTT. Protein sequence: CASSVLTGVQNTGELFF. Filled out from reference TRBV19 and TRBJ2-2, the complete variable domain reads DGGITQSPKYLFRKEGQNVTLSCEQNLNHDAMYWYRQDPGQGLRLIYYSQIVNDFQKGDIAEGYSVSREKKESFPLTVTSAQKNPTAFYLCASSVLTGVQNTGELFFGEGSRLTVL.